This TCR beta chain was sequenced during a study of T cell responses to AZD1222 COVID-19 vaccine. Study in general: Combined were second doses at about 4 or about 12 weeks. Points from the study as a whole: Seropositive status at baseline applied to only a handful of AZD1222 recipients. Repertoire collection took place solely once the T cell response had peaked. Donor demographics were predominantly white British with a female majority; clonal diversity may be underestimated.

Note on this clone: Its antigen is currently unknown.

Measured with immunoSEQ multiplex PCR; TCRdb has only the in-frame clones, and not every one. The data show fewer than 120,000 clones, with 81% seen just once and 4% to 5% held by the top ten. This TCR came from an adult in good health. This material consisted of peripheral blood, taken on day 0 of AZD1222 vaccination.

CDR3 nucleotides: TGTGCCAGCAGCTCTGCCCACAGGGTTGGCGAGACCCAGTACTTC. It translates to CASSSAHRVGETQYF. The chain recombines TRBV13 with TRBJ2-5; D might be TRBD1 (6 bases). This CDR3 is built from 15 residues. Trimming left V 4 bases short and J 5 bases short, with 17 bases between. Germline V CDR1 and CDR2: PRHDT, FYEKMQ (reference sequence).